The T cell receptor beta chain described here comes from a study of graft-versus-host responses after intestinal transplantation. Concerning this clone: Its antigen is currently unknown.

Repertoires were generated with immunoSEQ multiplex PCR, while TCRdb's copy carries only in-frame clones and drops some. The sample has fewer than 85,000 clones; about 94% are singletons. The source material was unstimulated CD8+ T cells sorted from spleen or lymph node cells, sampled before intestinal transplant. The receptor was derived from a human donor who received an intestinal transplant.

For the CDR3, the DNA is TGTGCCAGCAGTTACTCGACTCTGAGGCCTGAAGCTTTCTTT. Its protein is CASSYSTLRPEAFF. The rearrangement uses TRBV6-6 and TRBJ1-1; D remains ambiguous. The CDR3 runs to 14 residues. Germline V gene sequence: CDR1 MNHNY, CDR2 SVGAGI (reference sequence). Trimming took 0 bases from V and 6 from J, leaving 11 bases between them.